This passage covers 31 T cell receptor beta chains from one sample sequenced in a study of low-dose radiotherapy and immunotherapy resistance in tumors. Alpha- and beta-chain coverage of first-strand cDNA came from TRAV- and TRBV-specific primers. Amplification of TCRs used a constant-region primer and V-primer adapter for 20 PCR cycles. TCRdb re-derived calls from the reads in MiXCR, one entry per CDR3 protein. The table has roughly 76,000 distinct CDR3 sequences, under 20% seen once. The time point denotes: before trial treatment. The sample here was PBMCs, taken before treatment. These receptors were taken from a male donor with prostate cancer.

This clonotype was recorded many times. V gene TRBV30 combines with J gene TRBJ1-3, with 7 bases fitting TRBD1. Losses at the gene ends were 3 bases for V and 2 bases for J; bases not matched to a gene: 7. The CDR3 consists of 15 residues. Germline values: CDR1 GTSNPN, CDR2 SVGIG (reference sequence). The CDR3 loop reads CAWSTGTVAGNTIYF. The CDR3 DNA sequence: TGTGCCTGGAGCACCGGGACAGTAGCTGGAAACACCATATATTTT.

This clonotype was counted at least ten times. CDR3 sequence: CASRQGTGAGNTIYF. The CDR3 bases are TGTGCCAGCAGACAAGGGACAGGGGCTGGAAACACCATATATTTT. The chain combines TRBV11-2 with TRBJ1-3; TRBD1 agrees at 10 bases. V was pared by 6 bases and J by 2 bases, with 4 bases of the junction left unmatched. Germline CDR1 is SGHAT and CDR2 is FQNNGV. The CDR3 is made up of 15 amino acids. The whole variable domain, remainder taken from reference TRBV11-2 and TRBJ1-3, is EAGVAQSPRYKIIEKRQSVAFWCNPISGHATLYWYQQILGQGPKLLIQFQNNGVVDDSQLPKDRFSAERLKGVDSTLKIQPAKLEDSAVYLCASRQGTGAGNTIYFGEGSWLTVV.

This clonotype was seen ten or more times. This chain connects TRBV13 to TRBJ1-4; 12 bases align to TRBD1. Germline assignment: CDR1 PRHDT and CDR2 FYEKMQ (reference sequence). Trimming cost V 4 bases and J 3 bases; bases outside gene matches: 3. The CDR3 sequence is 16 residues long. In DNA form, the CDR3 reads TGTGCCAGCAGCTGGGGACAGGGGGCGTCTAATGAAAAACTGTTTTTT. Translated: CASSWGQGASNEKLFF.

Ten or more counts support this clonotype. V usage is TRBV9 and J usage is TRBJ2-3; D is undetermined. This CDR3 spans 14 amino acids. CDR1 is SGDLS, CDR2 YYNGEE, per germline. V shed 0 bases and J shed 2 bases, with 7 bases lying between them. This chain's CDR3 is CASSVVPITDTQYF. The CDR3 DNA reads TGTGCCAGCAGCGTAGTTCCAATCACAGATACGCAGTATTTT. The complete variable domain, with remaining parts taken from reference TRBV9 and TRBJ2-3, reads DSGVTQTPKHLITATGQRVTLRCSPRSGDLSVYWYQQSLDQGLQFLIQYYNGEERAKGNILERFSAQQFPDLHSELNLSSLELGDSALYFCASSVVPITDTQYFGPGTRLTVL.

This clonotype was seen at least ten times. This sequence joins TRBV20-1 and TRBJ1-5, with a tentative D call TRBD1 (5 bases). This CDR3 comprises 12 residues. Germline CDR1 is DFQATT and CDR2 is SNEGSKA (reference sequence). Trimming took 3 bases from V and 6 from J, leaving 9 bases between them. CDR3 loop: CSARDGAQPQHF. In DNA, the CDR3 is TGCAGTGCTAGGGACGGGGCTCAGCCCCAGCATTTT.

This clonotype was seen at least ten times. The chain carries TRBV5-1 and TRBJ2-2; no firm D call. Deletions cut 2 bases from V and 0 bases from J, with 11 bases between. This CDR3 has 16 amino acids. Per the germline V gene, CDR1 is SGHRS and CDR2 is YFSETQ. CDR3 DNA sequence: TGCGCCAGCAGCTTACCCGGTCAGGCGAACACCGGGGAGCTGTTTTTT. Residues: CASSLPGQANTGELFF.

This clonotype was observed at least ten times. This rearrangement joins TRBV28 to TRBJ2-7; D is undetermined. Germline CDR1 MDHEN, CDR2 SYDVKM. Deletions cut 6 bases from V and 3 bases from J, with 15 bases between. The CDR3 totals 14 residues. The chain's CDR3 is CASRSGRTNYEQYF. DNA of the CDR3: TGTGCCAGCAGGTCAGGTCGTACTAACTACGAGCAGTACTTC.

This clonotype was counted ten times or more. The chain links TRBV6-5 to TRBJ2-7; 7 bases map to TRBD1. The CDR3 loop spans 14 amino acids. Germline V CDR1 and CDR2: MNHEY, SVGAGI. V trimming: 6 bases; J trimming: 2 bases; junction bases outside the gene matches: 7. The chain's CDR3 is CASSRQGLTYEQYF. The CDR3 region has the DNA TGTGCCAGCAGCCGACAGGGTTTAACCTACGAGCAGTACTTC.

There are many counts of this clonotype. The CDR3 loop reads CASSTIPRQGRDYGYTF. The CDR3 DNA follows: TGTGCCAGCAGCACCATACCCCGACAGGGTAGAGACTATGGCTACACCTTC. The rearrangement links TRBV11-2 to TRBJ1-2, with 7 bases fitting TRBD1. The CDR3 is made up of 17 amino acids. V lost 5 bases to trimming and J lost 3 bases; unmatched junction nucleotides: 15. The V gene's germline CDR1 is SGHAT and CDR2 FQNNGV.

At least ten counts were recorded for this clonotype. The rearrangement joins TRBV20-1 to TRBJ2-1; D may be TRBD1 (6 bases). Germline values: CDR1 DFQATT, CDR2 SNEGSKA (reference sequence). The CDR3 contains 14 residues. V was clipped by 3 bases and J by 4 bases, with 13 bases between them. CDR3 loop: CSASQGQYYNEQFF. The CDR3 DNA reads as TGCAGTGCTAGTCAGGGACAATATTACAATGAGCAGTTCTTC.

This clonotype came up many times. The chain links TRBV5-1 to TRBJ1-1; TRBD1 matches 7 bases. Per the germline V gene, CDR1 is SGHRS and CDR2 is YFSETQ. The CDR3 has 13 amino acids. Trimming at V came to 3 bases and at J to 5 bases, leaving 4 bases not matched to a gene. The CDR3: CASSSTGVTEAFF. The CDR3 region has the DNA TGCGCCAGCAGCTCTACAGGGGTGACTGAAGCTTTCTTT. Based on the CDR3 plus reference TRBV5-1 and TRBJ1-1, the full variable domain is KAGVTQTPRYLIKTRGQQVTLSCSPISGHRSVSWYQQTPGQGLQFLFEYFSETQRNKGNFPGRFSGRQFSNSRSEMNVSTLELGDSALYLCASSSTGVTEAFFGQGTRLTVV.

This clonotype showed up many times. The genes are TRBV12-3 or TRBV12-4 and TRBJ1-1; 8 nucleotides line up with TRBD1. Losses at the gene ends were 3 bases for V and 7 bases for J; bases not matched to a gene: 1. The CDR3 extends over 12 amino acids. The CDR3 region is CASSFDRGEAFF. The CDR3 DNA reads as TGTGCCAGCAGTTTTGACAGGGGTGAAGCTTTCTTT.

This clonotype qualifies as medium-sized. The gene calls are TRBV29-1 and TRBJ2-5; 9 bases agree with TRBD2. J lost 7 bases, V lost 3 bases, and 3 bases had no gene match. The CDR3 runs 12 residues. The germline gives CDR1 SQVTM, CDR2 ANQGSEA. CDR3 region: CSVEGLAGTQYF. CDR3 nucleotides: TGCAGCGTTGAGGGACTAGCTGGGACCCAGTACTTC. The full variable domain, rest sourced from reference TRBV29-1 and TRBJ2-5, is SAVISQKPSRDICQRGTSLTIQCQVDSQVTMMFWYRQQPGQSLTLIATANQGSEATYESGFVIDKFPISRPNLTFSTLTVSNMSPEDSSIYLCSVEGLAGTQYFGPGTRLLVL.

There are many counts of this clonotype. In DNA form, the CDR3 reads TGTGCCAGCAGTTACCGGGGTTCAACTAATGAAAAACTGTTTTTT. This sequence encodes CASSYRGSTNEKLFF. The genes are TRBV6-5 and TRBJ1-4; D gene unclear. The CDR3 extends over 15 amino acids. CDR1 is MNHEY and CDR2 is SVGAGI in the germline V gene. V gave up 2 bases and J gave up 0 bases, with 7 bases separating them.

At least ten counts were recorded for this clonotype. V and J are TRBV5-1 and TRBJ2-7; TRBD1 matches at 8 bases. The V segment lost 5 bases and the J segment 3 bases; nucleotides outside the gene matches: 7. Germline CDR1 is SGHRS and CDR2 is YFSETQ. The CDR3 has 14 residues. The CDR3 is CASRPGQAYYEQYF. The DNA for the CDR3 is TGCGCCAGCAGGCCGGGACAGGCCTACTACGAGCAGTACTTC.

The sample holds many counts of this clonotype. CDR3 DNA sequence: TGTGCCAGCTCACCAAACTTCGGACAGGATAACTATGGCTACACCTTC. Translated: CASSPNFGQDNYGYTF. The rearrangement joins TRBV18 to TRBJ1-2, with 7 bases identical to TRBD1. Germline loops: CDR1 KGHSH, CDR2 LQKENI. The ends lost 2 bases at V and 1 base at J; junction bases unmatched: 7. The CDR3 runs 16 residues.

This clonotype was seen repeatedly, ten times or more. The CDR3 is CASSPRNSYNEQFF. The CDR3 DNA is TGTGCCAGCAGCCCAAGAAACTCCTACAATGAGCAGTTCTTC. The chain combines TRBV9 with TRBJ2-1, with D hard to call. CDR3 size: 14 residues. V was shortened by 4 bases and J by 0 bases, with 8 bases between the two germline ends. Germline V gene data show CDR1 as SGDLS and CDR2 as YYNGEE.

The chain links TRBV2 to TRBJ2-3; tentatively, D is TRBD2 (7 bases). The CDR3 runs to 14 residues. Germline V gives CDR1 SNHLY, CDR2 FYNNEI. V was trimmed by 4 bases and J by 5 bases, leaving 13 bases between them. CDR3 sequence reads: CASSARGAGDTQYF. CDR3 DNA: TGTGCCAGCAGTGCACGGGGGGCGGGAGATACGCAGTATTTT.

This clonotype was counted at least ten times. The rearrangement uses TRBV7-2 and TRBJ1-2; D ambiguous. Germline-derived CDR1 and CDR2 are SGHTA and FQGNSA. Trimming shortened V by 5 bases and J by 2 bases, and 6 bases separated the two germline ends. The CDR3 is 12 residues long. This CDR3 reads CASSTQNYGYTF. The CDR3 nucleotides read TGTGCCAGCAGCACACAGAACTATGGCTACACCTTC.

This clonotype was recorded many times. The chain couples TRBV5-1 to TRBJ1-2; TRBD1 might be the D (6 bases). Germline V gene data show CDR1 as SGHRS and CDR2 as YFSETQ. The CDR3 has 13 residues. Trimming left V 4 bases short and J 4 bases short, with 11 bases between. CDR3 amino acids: CASSAGTLYGYTF. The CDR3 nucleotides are TGCGCCAGCAGCGCCGGGACACTCTATGGCTACACCTTC.

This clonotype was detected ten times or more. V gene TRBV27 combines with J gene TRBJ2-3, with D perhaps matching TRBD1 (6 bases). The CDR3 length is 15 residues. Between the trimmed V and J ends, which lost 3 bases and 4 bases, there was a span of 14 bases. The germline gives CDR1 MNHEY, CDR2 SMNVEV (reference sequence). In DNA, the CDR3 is TGTGCCAGCAGTTTCCGGGACATCCGTGCAGATACGCAGTATTTT. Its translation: CASSFRDIRADTQYF.

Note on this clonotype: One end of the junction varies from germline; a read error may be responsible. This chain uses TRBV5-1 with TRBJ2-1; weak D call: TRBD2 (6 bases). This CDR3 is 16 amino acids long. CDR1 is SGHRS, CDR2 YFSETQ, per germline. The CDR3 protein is CASSLLGGNVYNVQLF. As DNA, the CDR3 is TGCGCCAGCAGCTTGCTGGGGGGTAACGTTTACAATGTGCAGTTGTTC.

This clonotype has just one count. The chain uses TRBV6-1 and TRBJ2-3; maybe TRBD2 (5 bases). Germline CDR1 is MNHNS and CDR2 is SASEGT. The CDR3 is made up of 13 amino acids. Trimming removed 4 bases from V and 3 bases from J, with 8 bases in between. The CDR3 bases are TGTGCCAGCAGTGGCGGACTGACAGATACGCAGTATTTT. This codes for CASSGGLTDTQYF.

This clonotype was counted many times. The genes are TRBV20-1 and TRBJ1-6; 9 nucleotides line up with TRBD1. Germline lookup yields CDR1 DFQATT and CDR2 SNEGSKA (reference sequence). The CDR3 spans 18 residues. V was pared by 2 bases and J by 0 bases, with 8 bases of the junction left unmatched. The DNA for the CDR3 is TGCAGTGCTAGACCTCCCGGGACAGGGAGCTCCTATAATTCACCCCTCCACTTT. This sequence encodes CSARPPGTGSSYNSPLHF.

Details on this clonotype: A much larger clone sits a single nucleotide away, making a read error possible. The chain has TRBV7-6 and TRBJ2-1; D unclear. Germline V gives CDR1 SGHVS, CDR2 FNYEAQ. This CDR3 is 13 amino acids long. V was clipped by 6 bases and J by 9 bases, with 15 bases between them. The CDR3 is CASSQVGNSEQFF. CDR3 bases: TGTGCCAGCAGTCAGGTTGGTAATTCTGAGCAGTTCTTC.

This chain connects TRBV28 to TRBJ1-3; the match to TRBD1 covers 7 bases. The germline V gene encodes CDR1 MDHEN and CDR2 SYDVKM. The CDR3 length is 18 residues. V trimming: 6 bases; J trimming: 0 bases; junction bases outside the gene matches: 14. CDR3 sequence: CASSFGFGTAPSGNTIYF. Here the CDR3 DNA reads TGTGCCAGCAGCTTTGGTTTCGGGACAGCTCCCTCTGGAAACACCATATATTTT.

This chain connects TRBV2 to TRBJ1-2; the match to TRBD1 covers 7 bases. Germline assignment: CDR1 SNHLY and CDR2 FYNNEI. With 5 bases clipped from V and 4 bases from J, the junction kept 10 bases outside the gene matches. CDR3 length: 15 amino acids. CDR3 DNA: TGTGCCAGCAGTCCCCTAGGGACAGACTTCTATGGCTACACCTTC. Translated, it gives CASSPLGTDFYGYTF.

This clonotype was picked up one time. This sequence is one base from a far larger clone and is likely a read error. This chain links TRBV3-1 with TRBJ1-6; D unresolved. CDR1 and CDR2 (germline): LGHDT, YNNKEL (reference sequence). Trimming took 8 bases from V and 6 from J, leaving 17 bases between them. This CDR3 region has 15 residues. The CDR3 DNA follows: TGTGCCAGCGGCCCCCCGGGGAGGAGTAATTCACCCCTCCACTTT. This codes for CASGPPGRSNSPLHF. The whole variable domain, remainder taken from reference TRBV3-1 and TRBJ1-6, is DTAVSQTPKYLVTQMGNDKSIKCEQNLGHDTMYWYKQDSKKFLKIMFSYNNKELIINETVPNRFSPKSPDKAHLNLHINSLELGDSAVYFCASGPPGRSNSPLHFGNGTRLTVT.

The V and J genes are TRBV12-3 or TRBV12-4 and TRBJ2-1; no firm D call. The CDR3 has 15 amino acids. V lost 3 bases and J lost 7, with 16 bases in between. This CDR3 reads CASSFLRTATNEQFF. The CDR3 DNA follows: TGTGCCAGCAGTTTTTTGAGGACCGCGACAAATGAGCAGTTCTTC.

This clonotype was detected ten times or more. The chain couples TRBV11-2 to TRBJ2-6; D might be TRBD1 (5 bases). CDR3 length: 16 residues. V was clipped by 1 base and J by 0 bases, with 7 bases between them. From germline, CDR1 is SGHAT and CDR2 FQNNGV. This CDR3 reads CASSLGQGSGANVLTF. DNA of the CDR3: TGTGCCAGCAGCTTAGGTCAGGGCTCTGGGGCCAACGTCCTGACTTTC.

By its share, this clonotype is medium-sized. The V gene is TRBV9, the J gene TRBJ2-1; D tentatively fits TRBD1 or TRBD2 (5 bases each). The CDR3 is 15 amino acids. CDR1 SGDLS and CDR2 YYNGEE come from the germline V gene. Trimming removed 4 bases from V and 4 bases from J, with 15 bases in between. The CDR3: CASSPRDGDYNEQFF. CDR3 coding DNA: TGTGCCAGCAGCCCACGGGACGGGGATTACAATGAGCAGTTCTTC.